The text below deals with one TCR beta chain. Some clones are missing from TCRdb's copy, which holds only in-frame ones; the method was immunoSEQ multiplex PCR. In the table there are about 2.2 million clones, just over 90% of which are singletons. V shed 0 bases and J shed 7 bases, with 13 bases lying between them. This CDR3 is 15 amino acids long. The germline gives CDR1 MGHRA, CDR2 YSYEKL. The data were taken from a study of shared clonotypes between healthy human individuals. CD45RO-negative cells were positively selected for CCR7, leaving out terminally differentiated effector memory CD45RA+ cells.

The sequence came from a man aged 18 to 35 in good health. Some clones in this sample may be carry-over from other donors' samples. Sequencing used naive CD8+ T cells from PBMCs. This rearrangement joins TRBV4-1 to TRBJ2-1, with a possible D match to TRBD1 (5 bases). The CDR3 here is CASSQDRPGKNEQFF. The CDR3 coding sequence is TGCGCCAGCAGCCAAGATAGGCCAGGGAAAAATGAGCAGTTCTTC.